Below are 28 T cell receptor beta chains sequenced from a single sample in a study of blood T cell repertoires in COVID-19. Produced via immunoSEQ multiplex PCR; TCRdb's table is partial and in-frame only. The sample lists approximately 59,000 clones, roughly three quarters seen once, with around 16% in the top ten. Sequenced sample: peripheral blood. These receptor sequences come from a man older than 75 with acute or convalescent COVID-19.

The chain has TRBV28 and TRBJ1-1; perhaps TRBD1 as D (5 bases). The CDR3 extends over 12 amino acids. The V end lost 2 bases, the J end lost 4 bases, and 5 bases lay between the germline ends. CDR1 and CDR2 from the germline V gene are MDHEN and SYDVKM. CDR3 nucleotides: TGTGCCAGCAGTTTAGGGGCCACTGAAGCTTTCTTT. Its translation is CASSLGATEAFF.

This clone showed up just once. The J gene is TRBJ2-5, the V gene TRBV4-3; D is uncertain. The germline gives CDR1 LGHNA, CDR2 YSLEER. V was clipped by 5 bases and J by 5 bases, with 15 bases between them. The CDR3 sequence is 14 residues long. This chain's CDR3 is CASSKSRSSETQYF. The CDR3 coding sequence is TGCGCCAGCAGCAAAAGCCGCTCCTCGGAGACCCAGTACTTC.

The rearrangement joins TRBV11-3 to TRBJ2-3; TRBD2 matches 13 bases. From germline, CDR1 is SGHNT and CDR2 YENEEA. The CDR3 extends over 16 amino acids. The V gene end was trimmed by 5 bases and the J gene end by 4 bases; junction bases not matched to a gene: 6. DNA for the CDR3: TGTGCCAGCAGCGCGGGACTAGCGGGGTGGGCAGATACGCAGTATTTT. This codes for CASSAGLAGWADTQYF.

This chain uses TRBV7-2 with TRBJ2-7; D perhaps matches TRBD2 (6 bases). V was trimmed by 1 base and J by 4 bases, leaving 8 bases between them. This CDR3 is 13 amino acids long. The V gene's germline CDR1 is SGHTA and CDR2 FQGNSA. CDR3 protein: CASSLVGGYEQYF. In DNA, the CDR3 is TGTGCCAGCAGCTTAGTGGGGGGTTACGAGCAGTACTTC. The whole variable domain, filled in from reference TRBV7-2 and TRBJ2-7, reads GAGVSQSPSNKVTEKGKDVELRCDPISGHTALYWYRQSLGQGLEFLIYFQGNSAPDKSGLPSDRFSAERTGGSVSTLTIQRTQQEDSAVYLCASSLVGGYEQYFGPGTRLTVT.

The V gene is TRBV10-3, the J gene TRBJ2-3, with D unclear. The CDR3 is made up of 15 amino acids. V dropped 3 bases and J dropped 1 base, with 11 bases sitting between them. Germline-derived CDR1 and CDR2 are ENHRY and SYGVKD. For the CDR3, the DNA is TGTGCCATCAGTGATTACGGCCAGGGCACAGATACGCAGTATTTT. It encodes CAISDYGQGTDTQYF.

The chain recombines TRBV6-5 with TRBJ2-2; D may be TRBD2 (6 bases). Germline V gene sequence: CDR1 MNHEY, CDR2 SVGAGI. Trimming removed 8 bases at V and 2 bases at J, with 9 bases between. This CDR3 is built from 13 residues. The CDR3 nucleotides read TGTGCCAGCCGGAGGGAAAACACCGGGGAGCTGTTTTTT. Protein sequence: CASRRENTGELFF.

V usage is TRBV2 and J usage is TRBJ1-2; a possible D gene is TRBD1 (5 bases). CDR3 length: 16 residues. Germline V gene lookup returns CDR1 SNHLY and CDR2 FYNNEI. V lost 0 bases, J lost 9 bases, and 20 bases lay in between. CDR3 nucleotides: TGTGCCAGCAGTGAAGCGGGTGGGGCGATAGGAAATCGCTACACCTTC. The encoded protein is CASSEAGGAIGNRYTF. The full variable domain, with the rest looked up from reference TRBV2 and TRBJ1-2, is EPEVTQTPSHQVTQMGQEVILRCVPISNHLYFYWYRQILGQKVEFLVSFYNNEISEKSEIFDDQFSVERPDGSNFTLKIRSTKLEDSAMYFCASSEAGGAIGNRYTFGSGTRLTVV.

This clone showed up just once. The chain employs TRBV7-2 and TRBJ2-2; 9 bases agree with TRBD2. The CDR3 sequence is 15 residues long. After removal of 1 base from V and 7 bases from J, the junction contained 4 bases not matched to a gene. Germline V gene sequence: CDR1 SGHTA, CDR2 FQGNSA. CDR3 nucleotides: TGTGCCAGCAGCTTAGGCGGCGGGAGGGGCGGGGAGCTGTTTTTT. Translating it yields CASSLGGGRGGELFF.

The CDR3 region is CASSQASGLVFYGYTF. In nucleotides, the CDR3 is TGCGCCAGCAGCCAAGCCTCGGGACTGGTATTCTATGGCTACACCTTC. This chain joins TRBV4-1 and TRBJ1-2, with D maybe TRBD1 (5 bases). V dropped 1 base and J dropped 4 bases, with 16 bases sitting between them. The CDR3 has 16 amino acids. From germline, CDR1 is MGHRA and CDR2 YSYEKL.

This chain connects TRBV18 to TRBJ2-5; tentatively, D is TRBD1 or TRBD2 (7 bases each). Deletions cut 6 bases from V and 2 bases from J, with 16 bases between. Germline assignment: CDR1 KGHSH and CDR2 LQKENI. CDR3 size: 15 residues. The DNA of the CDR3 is TGTGCCAGCTCGCCAGGGGGGGGAATGCAAGAGACCCAGTACTTC. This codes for CASSPGGGMQETQYF.

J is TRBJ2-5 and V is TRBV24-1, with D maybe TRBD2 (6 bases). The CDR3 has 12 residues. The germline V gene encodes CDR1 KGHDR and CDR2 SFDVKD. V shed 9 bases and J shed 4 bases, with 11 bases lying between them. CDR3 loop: CATGGLGETQYF. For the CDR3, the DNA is TGTGCCACCGGGGGACTGGGAGAGACCCAGTACTTC.

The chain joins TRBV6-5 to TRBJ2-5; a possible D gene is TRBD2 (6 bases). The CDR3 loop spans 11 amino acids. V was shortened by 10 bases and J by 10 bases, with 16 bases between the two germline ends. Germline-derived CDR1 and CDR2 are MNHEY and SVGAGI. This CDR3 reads CATPGVVDQYF. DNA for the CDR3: TGTGCCACACCGGGGGTGGTCGACCAGTACTTC.

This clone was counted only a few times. The CDR3 loop is CATSQEAGEQYF. The CDR3 DNA is TGTGCCACCAGTCAGGAGGCTGGCGAGCAGTACTTC. The chain joins TRBV24-1 to TRBJ2-7; maybe TRBD2 (5 bases). This CDR3 region has 12 residues. The V gene lost 6 bases and the J gene lost 6 bases, with 11 bases spanning the gap. Germline V CDR1 and CDR2: KGHDR, SFDVKD.

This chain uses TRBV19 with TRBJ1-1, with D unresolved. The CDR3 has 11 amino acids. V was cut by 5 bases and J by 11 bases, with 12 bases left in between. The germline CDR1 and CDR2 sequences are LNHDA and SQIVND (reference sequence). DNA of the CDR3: TGTGCCAGTAGTTTTAGGTGGGAGGCTTTCTTT. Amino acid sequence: CASSFRWEAFF.

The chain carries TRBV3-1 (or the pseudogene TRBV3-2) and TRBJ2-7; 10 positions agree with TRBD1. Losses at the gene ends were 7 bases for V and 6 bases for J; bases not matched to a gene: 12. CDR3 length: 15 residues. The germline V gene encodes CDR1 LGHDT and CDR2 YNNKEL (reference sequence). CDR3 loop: CASTSVPGQGGEQYF. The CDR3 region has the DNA TGTGCCAGCACCAGTGTACCCGGACAGGGGGGCGAGCAGTACTTC.

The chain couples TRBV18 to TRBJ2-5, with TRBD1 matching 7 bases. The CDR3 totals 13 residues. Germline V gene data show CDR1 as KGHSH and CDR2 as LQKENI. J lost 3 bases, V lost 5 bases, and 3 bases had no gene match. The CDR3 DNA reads TGTGCCAGCTCATCACAGGGGAAAGAGACCCAGTACTTC. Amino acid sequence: CASSSQGKETQYF.

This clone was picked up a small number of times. The CDR3 loop reads CASSLGPSGYNEQFF. CDR3 DNA sequence: TGTGCCAGCAGCTTAGGACCTAGCGGTTACAATGAGCAGTTCTTC. The chain recombines TRBV7-2 with TRBJ2-1, with TRBD2 matching over 7 bases. Looked up from germline, CDR1 is SGHTA and CDR2 is FQGNSA. The ends lost 1 base at V and 4 bases at J; junction bases unmatched: 4. The CDR3 spans 15 residues.

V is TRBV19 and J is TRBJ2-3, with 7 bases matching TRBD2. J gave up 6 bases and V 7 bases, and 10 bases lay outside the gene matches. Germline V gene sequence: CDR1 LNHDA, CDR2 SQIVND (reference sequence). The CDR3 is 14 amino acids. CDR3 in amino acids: CASTTRAGLDTQYF. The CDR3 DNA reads TGTGCCAGTACCACCAGAGCGGGATTGGATACGCAGTATTTT.

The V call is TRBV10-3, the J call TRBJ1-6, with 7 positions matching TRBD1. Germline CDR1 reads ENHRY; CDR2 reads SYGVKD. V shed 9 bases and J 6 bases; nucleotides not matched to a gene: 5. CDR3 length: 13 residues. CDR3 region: CAIARDSNSPLHF. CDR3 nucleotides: TGTGCCATTGCTCGGGACAGTAATTCACCCCTCCACTTT.

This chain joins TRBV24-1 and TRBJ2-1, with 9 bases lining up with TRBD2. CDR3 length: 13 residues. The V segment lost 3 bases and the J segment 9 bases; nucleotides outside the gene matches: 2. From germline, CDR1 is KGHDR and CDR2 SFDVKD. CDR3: CATSDGGGGEQFF. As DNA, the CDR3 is TGTGCCACCAGTGATGGCGGGGGGGGTGAGCAGTTCTTC.

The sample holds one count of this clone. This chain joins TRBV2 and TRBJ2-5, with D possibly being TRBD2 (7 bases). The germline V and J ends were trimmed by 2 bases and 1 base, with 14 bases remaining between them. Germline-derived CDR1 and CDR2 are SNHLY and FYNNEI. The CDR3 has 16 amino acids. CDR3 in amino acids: CASSESGVGAQETQYF. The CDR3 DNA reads TGTGCCAGCAGTGAAAGCGGGGTGGGGGCCCAAGAGACCCAGTACTTC.

CDR3 region: CASIRAGLANTEAFF. For the CDR3, the DNA is TGTGCCAGTATCCGCGCGGGTCTTGCGAACACTGAAGCTTTCTTT. This chain joins TRBV19 and TRBJ1-1; D ambiguous. Germline CDR1 LNHDA, CDR2 SQIVND (reference sequence). The V end was cut by 7 bases, the J end by 1 base, with 16 bases between. The CDR3 consists of 15 residues. The complete variable domain, with remaining parts taken from reference TRBV19 and TRBJ1-1, reads DGGITQSPKYLFRKEGQNVTLSCEQNLNHDAMYWYRQDPGQGLRLIYYSQIVNDFQKGDIAEGYSVSREKKESFPLTVTSAQKNPTAFYLCASIRAGLANTEAFFGQGTRLTVV.

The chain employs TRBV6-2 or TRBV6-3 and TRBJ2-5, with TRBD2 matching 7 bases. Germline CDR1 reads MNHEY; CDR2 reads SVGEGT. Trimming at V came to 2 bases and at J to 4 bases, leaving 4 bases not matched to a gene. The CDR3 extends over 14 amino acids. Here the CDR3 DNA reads TGTGCCAGCAGTTACGAGGCGGGAGCAGAGACCCAGTACTTC. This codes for CASSYEAGAETQYF.

CDR3 protein: CSATRLAGNIQYF. CDR3 coding DNA: TGCAGCGCGACCCGACTAGCAGGAAACATTCAGTACTTC. This chain uses TRBV29-1 with TRBJ2-4; TRBD2 matches at 7 bases. The CDR3 is 13 residues long. Germline V gene lookup returns CDR1 SQVTM and CDR2 ANQGSEA. Trimming at V came to 7 bases and at J to 6 bases, leaving 9 bases not matched to a gene.

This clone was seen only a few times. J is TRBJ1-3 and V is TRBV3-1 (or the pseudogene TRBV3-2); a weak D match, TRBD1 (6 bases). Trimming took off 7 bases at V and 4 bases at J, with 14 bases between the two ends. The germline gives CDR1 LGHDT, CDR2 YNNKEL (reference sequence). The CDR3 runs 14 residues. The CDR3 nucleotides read TGTGCCAGCACAGGGGCAAGTTTCGGAAACACCATATATTTT. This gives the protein CASTGASFGNTIYF.

In nucleotides, the CDR3 is TGTGCCAGCAGCTTGCGGAGGGAGACCCAGTACTTC. Translation: CASSLRRETQYF. This sequence joins TRBV5-4 and TRBJ2-5, with D possibly being TRBD2 (5 bases). The germline gives CDR1 SGHNT, CDR2 YYREEE (reference sequence). V lost 1 base and J lost 5, with 6 bases in between. CDR3 length equals 12 residues.

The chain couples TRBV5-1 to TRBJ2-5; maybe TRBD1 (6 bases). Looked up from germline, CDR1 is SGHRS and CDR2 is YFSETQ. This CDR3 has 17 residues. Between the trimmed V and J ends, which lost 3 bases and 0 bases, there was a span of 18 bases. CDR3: CASSSPKGQEYQETQYF. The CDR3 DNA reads TGCGCCAGCAGCTCCCCGAAGGGACAAGAGTACCAAGAGACCCAGTACTTC.

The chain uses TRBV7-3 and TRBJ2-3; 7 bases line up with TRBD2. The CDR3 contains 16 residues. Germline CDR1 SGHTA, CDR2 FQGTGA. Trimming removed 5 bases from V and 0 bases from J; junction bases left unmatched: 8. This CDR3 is CASSPQRGGSTDTQYF. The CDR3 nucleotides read TGTGCCAGCAGCCCTCAGCGCGGGGGAAGCACAGATACGCAGTATTTT.